The next 21 T cell receptor beta chains were all read from a single sample in a study of blood T cell repertoires in COVID-19 (TCRdb year 2020). Receptor libraries were prepared by the immunoSEQ multiplex PCR assay. TCRdb provides this immuneACCESS table in a form limited to in-frame rearrangements. Some clones are lacking; in checked studies, under half of them reflect an unresolved V gene, and why the rest are absent is not known. The sample data list over 200,000 clones, and under 85% of these were observed just once. The ten largest account for around 2% of the sample. Sequencing was performed on PBMCs or T cells enriched from blood (not recorded which). The source is a man aged 60-69 years who had recovered from COVID-19.

This clone was picked up a small number of times. The chain is built from TRBV6-5 and TRBJ1-4; perhaps TRBD1 as D (6 bases). This CDR3 is built from 14 residues. Germline-derived CDR1 and CDR2 are MNHEY and SVGAGI. With 6 bases removed from V and 0 bases from J, the gap between germline ends came to 8 bases. The CDR3 sequence: CASSRGATNEKLFF. The CDR3 region has the DNA TGTGCCAGCAGCAGGGGTGCAACTAATGAAAAACTGTTTTTT.

The chain employs TRBV18 and TRBJ2-7; TRBD1 agrees at 10 bases. Germline-derived CDR1 and CDR2 are KGHSH and LQKENI. The V segment lost 5 bases and the J segment 5 bases; nucleotides outside the gene matches: 6. The CDR3 spans 14 residues. In DNA, the CDR3 is TGTGCCAGCTCAGCCGGGACAGGGGTTAACGAGCAGTACTTC. Its translation: CASSAGTGVNEQYF. The full variable domain, completed using reference TRBV18 and TRBJ2-7, is NAGVMQNPRHLVRRRGQEARLRCSPMKGHSHVYWYRQLPEEGLKFMVYLQKENIIDESGMPKERFSAEFPKEGPSILRIQQVVRGDSAAYFCASSAGTGVNEQYFGPGTRLTVT.

In its sample, this clone was seen many times. The V call is TRBV29-1, the J call TRBJ1-1, with D possibly TRBD1 on 5 matching bases. CDR1 is SQVTM, CDR2 ANQGSEA, per germline. Between the trimmed V and J ends, which lost 6 bases and 3 bases, there was a span of 17 bases. The CDR3 totals 14 residues. CDR3: CSVERTILDTEAFF. The CDR3 DNA reads as TGCAGCGTCGAACGGACAATCCTGGACACTGAAGCTTTCTTT.

A few counts support this clone. The J gene is TRBJ1-6, the V gene TRBV19; D is possibly TRBD1 (6 bases). This CDR3 has 13 amino acids. CDR1 is LNHDA, CDR2 SQIVND, per germline (reference sequence). Trimming shortened V by 5 bases and J by 13 bases, and 15 bases separated the two germline ends. CDR3 loop: CASSPGTIFPLHF. CDR3 in DNA: TGTGCCAGTAGTCCCGGGACAATTTTTCCCCTCCACTTT.

The J gene is TRBJ1-4, the V gene TRBV2; TRBD1 aligns across 10 bases. V was pared by 5 bases and J by 8 bases, with 5 bases of the junction left unmatched. Per the germline V gene, CDR1 is SNHLY and CDR2 is FYNNEI. This CDR3 is 14 amino acids long. The CDR3 bases are TGTGCCAGCAGTATGACAGGGGGCGGAGAAAAACTGTTTTTT. Protein product: CASSMTGGGEKLFF.

The rearrangement joins TRBV5-1 to TRBJ2-7; 8 bases match TRBD2. The ends lost 0 bases at V and 4 bases at J; junction bases unmatched: 6. Looked up from germline, CDR1 is SGHRS and CDR2 is YFSETQ. This CDR3 region has 15 residues. This CDR3 reads CASSLEGLVPYEQYF. The CDR3 nucleotides are TGCGCCAGCAGCTTGGAGGGACTAGTGCCTTACGAGCAGTACTTC.

This clone was recorded once. This chain connects TRBV6-2 or TRBV6-3 to TRBJ2-4; TRBD2 matches 11 bases. This CDR3 has 17 residues. J lost 0 bases, V lost 6 bases, and 7 bases had no gene match. Germline CDR1 and CDR2: MNHEY and SVGEGT. The CDR3 here is CASSKGLAEIAKNIQYF. CDR3 DNA: TGTGCCAGCAGCAAGGGACTAGCGGAAATAGCCAAAAACATTCAGTACTTC.

The chain recombines TRBV3-1 (or the pseudogene TRBV3-2) with TRBJ1-5, with 9 nucleotides matching TRBD1. The CDR3 is 14 amino acids. V lost 5 bases, J lost 6 bases, and 5 bases stayed unmatched. The germline CDR1 and CDR2 sequences are LGHDT and YNNKEL (reference sequence). Here the CDR3 reads CASSVGQGAQPQHF. Here the CDR3 DNA reads TGTGCCAGCAGCGTGGGACAGGGAGCTCAGCCCCAGCATTTT.

This chain joins TRBV4-1 and TRBJ1-2; 9 bases are shared with TRBD1. The germline gives CDR1 MGHRA, CDR2 YSYEKL. CDR3 size: 15 residues. The J segment lost 2 bases and the V segment lost 1 base, leaving 2 bases of the junction unmatched. In DNA form, the CDR3 reads TGCGCCAGCAGCCAAGCGGACAGGGGAAACTATGGCTACACCTTC. It translates to CASSQADRGNYGYTF.

The chain links TRBV4-3 to TRBJ2-5, with 11 nucleotides matching TRBD1. Germline lookup yields CDR1 LGHNA and CDR2 YSLEER. The CDR3 consists of 15 residues. With 3 bases clipped from V and 4 bases from J, the junction kept 4 bases outside the gene matches. The CDR3 region has the DNA TGCGCCAGCAGCCAGGGACAGGGGGGTAGAGAGACCCAGTACTTC. Translation gives CASSQGQGGRETQYF.

The chain couples TRBV3-1 (or the pseudogene TRBV3-2) to TRBJ2-1; no clear D gene. Germline V gene lookup returns CDR1 LGHDT and CDR2 YNNKEL (reference sequence). Deletions cut 0 bases from V and 0 bases from J, with 6 bases between. The CDR3 spans 15 residues. The CDR3 protein is CASSQDVSSYNEQFF. CDR3 in DNA: TGTGCCAGCAGCCAAGACGTCTCCTCCTACAATGAGCAGTTCTTC.

The rearrangement joins TRBV9 to TRBJ2-5; D perhaps matches TRBD1 (6 bases). CDR3 length: 16 residues. Germline V gene lookup returns CDR1 SGDLS and CDR2 YYNGEE. Trimming stripped 1 base from V and 1 base from J, with 14 bases between. CDR3 DNA sequence: TGTGCCAGCAGCGTAAACTCAGGGGTCATCCAAGAGACCCAGTACTTC. Translation: CASSVNSGVIQETQYF.

This clone was seen more than once but under ten times. The J gene is TRBJ2-7, the V gene TRBV29-1, with TRBD1 matching over 8 bases. Germline V lookup: CDR1 SQVTM, CDR2 ANQGSEA. J lost 3 bases, V lost 5 bases, and 6 bases had no gene match. This CDR3 region has 13 residues. The CDR3 DNA reads as TGCAGCGTTCAACCTACAGGGGGCTACGAGCAGTACTTC. Its translation: CSVQPTGGYEQYF.

This clone has only a few counts. As DNA, the CDR3 is TGTGCCACCAGCATTAGGACAGGGAAGTACGAGCAGTACTTC. This translates into CATSIRTGKYEQYF. The gene calls are TRBV15 and TRBJ2-7, with TRBD1 matching over 8 bases. CDR1 is LNHNV, CDR2 YYDKDF, per germline (reference sequence). The CDR3 has 14 amino acids. V gave up 4 bases and J gave up 4 bases; unmatched junction bases: 6.

Concerning this clone: Mismatch with germline at one junction end may stem from a read error. The rearrangement uses TRBV15 and TRBJ2-7, with a tentative D call TRBD2 (5 bases). This CDR3 comprises 13 residues. Germline V lookup: CDR1 LNHNV, CDR2 YYDKDF (reference sequence). CDR3 amino acids: CATSRDYAYEQYF. The CDR3 nucleotides read TGTGCCACCAGCCGAGACTACGCCTACGAGCAGTACTTC.

This chain connects TRBV3-1 (or the pseudogene TRBV3-2) to TRBJ2-7; a weak D match, TRBD2 (7 bases). Trimming removed 8 bases at V and 4 bases at J, with 18 bases between. The CDR3 contains 14 residues. Germline CDR1 and CDR2: LGHDT and YNNKEL (reference sequence). Here the CDR3 reads CASSRRGGTYEQYF. CDR3 sequence (DNA): TGTGCCAGCTCCCGGAGGGGGGGTACTTACGAGCAGTACTTC.

The chain carries TRBV7-2 and TRBJ1-3, with D tentatively TRBD1 (5 bases). Trimming left V 1 base short and J 4 bases short, with 11 bases between. There are 15 residues in the CDR3. CDR1 and CDR2 from the germline V gene are SGHTA and FQGNSA. The CDR3 spells CASSLVGARGNTIYF. Here the CDR3 DNA reads TGTGCCAGCAGCTTAGTTGGGGCCAGAGGAAACACCATATATTTT.

V usage is TRBV12-3 or TRBV12-4 and J usage is TRBJ2-7; D is ambiguous. This CDR3 is 13 amino acids long. Trimming removed 3 bases from V and 2 bases from J, with 8 bases in between. As DNA, the CDR3 is TGTGCCAGCAGTTTTCGACTCCCCTACGAGCAGTACTTC. This sequence encodes CASSFRLPYEQYF.

The genes are TRBV7-9 and TRBJ1-4; D remains ambiguous. The CDR3 is made up of 12 amino acids. Germline V gene lookup returns CDR1 SEHNR and CDR2 FQNEAQ (reference sequence). V was pared by 2 bases and J by 8 bases, with 6 bases between. The CDR3 loop is CASSLTREKLFF. The CDR3 nucleotides read TGTGCCAGCAGCTTAACGAGGGAAAAACTGTTTTTT.

The chain joins TRBV6-5 to TRBJ1-1, with D possibly matching TRBD1 (5 bases). V was shortened by 6 bases and J by 3 bases, with 14 bases between the two germline ends. This CDR3 contains 14 residues. In germline, CDR1 is MNHEY, CDR2 SVGAGI. CDR3 in amino acids: CASSVQDQDTEAFF. The DNA for the CDR3 is TGTGCCAGCAGCGTACAGGACCAAGACACTGAAGCTTTCTTT.

This sequence joins TRBV24-1 and TRBJ2-1, with D unclear. Germline V gene sequence: CDR1 KGHDR, CDR2 SFDVKD. V was shortened by 3 bases and J by 8 bases, with 16 bases between the two germline ends. The CDR3 length is 15 residues. The CDR3 protein is CATSDPHRGSHEQFF. The CDR3 region has the DNA TGTGCCACCAGTGATCCGCACCGTGGTAGTCATGAGCAGTTCTTC.